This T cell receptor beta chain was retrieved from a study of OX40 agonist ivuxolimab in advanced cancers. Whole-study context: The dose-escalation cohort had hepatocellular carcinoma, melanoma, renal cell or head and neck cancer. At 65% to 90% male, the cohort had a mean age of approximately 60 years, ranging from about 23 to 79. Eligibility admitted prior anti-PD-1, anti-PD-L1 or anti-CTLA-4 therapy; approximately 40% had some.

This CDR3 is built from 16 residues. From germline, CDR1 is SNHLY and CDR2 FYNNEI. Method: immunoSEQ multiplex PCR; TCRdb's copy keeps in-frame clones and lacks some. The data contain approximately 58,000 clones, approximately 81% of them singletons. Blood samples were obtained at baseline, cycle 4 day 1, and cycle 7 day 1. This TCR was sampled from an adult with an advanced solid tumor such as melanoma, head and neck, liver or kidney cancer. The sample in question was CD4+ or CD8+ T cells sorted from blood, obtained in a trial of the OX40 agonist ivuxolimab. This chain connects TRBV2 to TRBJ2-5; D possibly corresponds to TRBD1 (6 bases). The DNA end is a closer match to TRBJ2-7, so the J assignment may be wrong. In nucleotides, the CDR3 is TGTGCCAGCAGTGAAGCGCGATTCGGCAGGGACAACGAGCAGTACTTC. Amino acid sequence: CASSEARFGRDNEQYF.